The T cell receptor beta chain under discussion was sequenced for a study of control samples from healthy donors and cancer patients. The length of the CDR3 is 14 residues. The J segment lost 9 bases and the V segment lost 3 bases, leaving 9 bases of the junction unmatched. The germline V gene encodes CDR1 SGHRS and CDR2 YFSETQ. TCRdb's copy holds only in-frame clones and misses some; the assay was immunoSEQ multiplex PCR. The data contain about 160,000 clones, about 90% of them singletons. Sequenced material: blood. The clonotype originates from a man aged 30-40 years in good health. The chain recombines TRBV5-1 with TRBJ2-7, with 10 bases that match TRBD1. CDR3 DNA sequence: TGCGCCAGCAGCTCCGGGACAGGGGATGAAGGGCAGTACTTC. This translates into CASSSGTGDEGQYF.